A selection of T cell receptor beta chains follows, all from one sample in a study of T-cell memory formation after mild COVID-19. TCRdb processed the 5' RACE reads anew with MiXCR; each CDR3 protein has one entry. The data show 400,000 or so distinct CDR3 sequences, with around 21% seen just once and approximately 12% held by the top ten. The specimen sequenced was PBMCs or a T cell subset sorted from them (not recorded which). These receptors were collected from an adult woman who had mild COVID-19 (a few samples of this study predate the infection). Cell type and time point are not known. The CDR3 runs from the conserved cysteine through the conserved F or W. The D gene is left open where the match is weak. Part of the rows lack a size; the others show once, few, many or a class for expanded clones.

cdr3_nt | cdr3_aa | clone_size | j_call | d_call | v_call
TGTGCCAGCAGCTCCCCCGGGACGGACACTTCCTACGAGCAGTACTTC | CASSSPGTDTSYEQYF | few | TRBJ2-7 | - | TRBV7-9
TGTGCCAGCAGCCATACAGGGCTGAACACTGAAGCTTTCTTT | CASSHTGLNTEAFF | many | TRBJ1-1 | - | TRBV4-2
TGTGCCAGCAGCTTCCGGGACAGGGGATATCAGCCCCAGCATTTT | CASSFRDRGYQPQHF | - | TRBJ1-5 | TRBD1 | TRBV12-3/TRBV12-4
TGTGCCAGCAGCTTGGACGGACACTTGAACACTGAAGCTTTCTTT | CASSLDGHLNTEAFF | - | TRBJ1-1 | - | TRBV5-8
TGTGCCAGCAGCCTGACAGGGGGAGACGGCTACACCTTC | CASSLTGGDGYTF | - | TRBJ1-2 | TRBD1 | TRBV3-1
TGTGCCAGCAGTTACGAGAATTCAAGCAATCAGCCCCAGCATTTT | CASSYENSSNQPQHF | few | TRBJ1-5 | - | TRBV6-2/TRBV6-3
TGTGCCAGCAGCGTCTCGTTGGGCGGCACCGGGGAGCTGTTTTTT | CASSVSLGGTGELFF | few | TRBJ2-2 | - | TRBV7-6
TGCAGTGCGATGGGACTAGCGCAAGGCACAGATACGCAGTATTTT | CSAMGLAQGTDTQYF | few | TRBJ2-3 | TRBD2 | TRBV20-1
TGTGCCTGCCTCTTTACGGCTGAGCTGTTTTTT | CACLFTAELFF | - | TRBJ2-2 | - | TRBV30
TGCGCCAGCAGCCAAGATATGGAGGGCTACACCTTC | CASSQDMEGYTF | many | TRBJ1-2 | - | TRBV4-1
TGTGCCAGCAGTGAACAACGGAGAGACAGGGTGTTCGTCGATGAAAAACTGTTTTTT | CASSEQRRDRVFVDEKLFF | - | TRBJ1-4 | TRBD1 | TRBV6-1
TGTGCCAGCAGCTTAGGAGTACAGGGCCGCAATGAGCAGTTCTTC | CASSLGVQGRNEQFF | many | TRBJ2-1 | - | TRBV11-1
TGTGCCATCGGGACAGGGACCTACGAGCAGTACTTC | CAIGTGTYEQYF | - | TRBJ2-7 | TRBD1 | TRBV10-3
TGTGCCAGCAGCCCCAGGAGGGGTTCGGACACCGGGGAGCTGTTTTTT | CASSPRRGSDTGELFF | few | TRBJ2-2 | - | TRBV11-1
TGTGCCAGCAGCCCTTCTACAGGGGGCGGGAGGACTGAAGCTTTCTTT | CASSPSTGGGRTEAFF | few | TRBJ1-1 | TRBD1 | TRBV7-6
TGTGCCAGCAGTAACAGGGTCCACGAGCAGTACTTC | CASSNRVHEQYF | - | TRBJ2-7 | - | TRBV12-3/TRBV12-4
TGTGCCAGCAGTTTAGGCTGGGGGATAGGCTATGGCTACACCTTC | CASSLGWGIGYGYTF | - | TRBJ1-2 | - | TRBV12-3/TRBV12-4
TGTGCCAGCAGTGAACTCGGGAGAAACACTGAAGCTTTCTTT | CASSELGRNTEAFF | - | TRBJ1-1 | - | TRBV6-1
TGTGCCAGTAGTATCGGAGGCGGGGACTATGGCTACACCTTC | CASSIGGGDYGYTF | - | TRBJ1-2 | - | TRBV19
TGTGCCAGTAGTGCTTCGGAGCTTCAAAGGGAGACCCAGTACTTC | CASSASELQRETQYF | few | TRBJ2-5 | - | TRBV19
TGTGCCAGCAGCCCTTTCGGGACAGGGGGCGGGAATCAGCCCCAGCATTTT | CASSPFGTGGGNQPQHF | many | TRBJ1-5 | TRBD1 | TRBV7-3
TGTGCCAGCAGTCCCCCCGGGTACACTGAAGCTTTCTTT | CASSPPGYTEAFF | - | TRBJ1-1 | - | TRBV27
TGCAGCGTTCCCGGGACAGGGGGGGACCCCTACGAGCAGTACTTC | CSVPGTGGDPYEQYF | few | TRBJ2-7 | TRBD1 | TRBV29-1
TGCAGTGCTAGACTAAACCGGGACAGGGGTGAAAAACTGTTTTTT | CSARLNRDRGEKLFF | - | TRBJ1-4 | TRBD1 | TRBV20-1
TGTGCCAGCAGTTACTCCGGACAGGGCAACACCATATATTTT | CASSYSGQGNTIYF | many | TRBJ1-3 | TRBD1 | TRBV6-6
TGTGCCACCAGCAGAGATACGGGGGGCCAAGGTACGCAGTATTTT | CATSRDTGGQGTQYF | - | TRBJ2-3 | - | TRBV15
TGTGCCAGCAGTTCACTAGCGGGAGAAGAAGAGACCCAGTACTTC | CASSSLAGEEETQYF | many | TRBJ2-5 | TRBD2 | TRBV12-3/TRBV12-4
TGCGCCAGCAGCTTGGAAGGGTCTCTCTACGAGCAGTACTTC | CASSLEGSLYEQYF | few | TRBJ2-7 | - | TRBV5-1
TGTGCCAGCAGCTCGACTAGCGGGAGGACAGATACGCAGTATTTT | CASSSTSGRTDTQYF | many | TRBJ2-3 | TRBD2 | TRBV6-5
TGTGCCAGCAGCCCCGTACAGGGGGCTCTGTTAGATACGCAGTATTTT | CASSPVQGALLDTQYF | - | TRBJ2-3 | TRBD1 | TRBV7-9
TGTGCCAGCTCACCTAGTTCGCCCTACGAGCAGTACTTC | CASSPSSPYEQYF | - | TRBJ2-7 | - | TRBV18
TGTGCCAGCAGCGTAGGGGGCAGGGCTGGCTACACCTTC | CASSVGGRAGYTF | - | TRBJ1-2 | - | TRBV9
TGTGCCAGCAGACGGACAGCGTCCTACGAGCAGTACTTC | CASRRTASYEQYF | - | TRBJ2-7 | - | TRBV6-1
TGTGCCAGCAGCTTTAGTACTAGCGGATCCTACGAGCAGTACTTC | CASSFSTSGSYEQYF | - | TRBJ2-7 | TRBD2 | TRBV7-8
TGCGCCAGCAACTTGGGGTTATCGACAGTCTCCTACGAGCAGTACTTC | CASNLGLSTVSYEQYF | - | TRBJ2-7 | - | TRBV5-1
TGTGCCAGTAGTTCGGGGTTTACGAGGGCTGAAGCTTTCTTT | CASSSGFTRAEAFF | many | TRBJ1-1 | - | TRBV19
TGTGCCACCAGCAGTTCACTAGCGGGGAACACAGATACGCAGTATTTT | CATSSSLAGNTDTQYF | - | TRBJ2-3 | TRBD2 | TRBV15
TGTGCCAGCAGAAAGGGACTAGCTGGCGGGGAGCTGTTTTTT | CASRKGLAGGELFF | - | TRBJ2-2 | TRBD2 | TRBV12-3/TRBV12-4
TGTGCCAGCGGGGGGACAGGAGGAGGGGAGACCCAGTACTTC | CASGGTGGGETQYF | - | TRBJ2-5 | TRBD1 | TRBV6-1
TGTGCCAGCAGTACCACGCCTCGACCCACTGAAGCTTTCTTT | CASSTTPRPTEAFF | few | TRBJ1-1 | - | TRBV25-1
TGCGCCAGCAGCCAAGTAAGCAGCTGGCCCGGGGAGCTGTTTTTT | CASSQVSSWPGELFF | - | TRBJ2-2 | - | TRBV4-1
TGCGCCAGCAGTCCCTCTAGCGGAGCTTACACAGATACGCAGTATTTT | CASSPSSGAYTDTQYF | - | TRBJ2-3 | TRBD2 | TRBV5-1
TGCAGTGCTGGATCACTAGCGGGGGGGTACAATGAGCAGTTCTTC | CSAGSLAGGYNEQFF | few | TRBJ2-1 | TRBD2 | TRBV20-1
TGTGCCAGCAGCCTAGGGACCCCACGAACAGATACGCAGTATTTT | CASSLGTPRTDTQYF | few | TRBJ2-3 | - | TRBV5-6
TGTGCCAGCAGCGTAGGCTTGGGACTAGCGGTATACGAGCAGTACTTC | CASSVGLGLAVYEQYF | - | TRBJ2-7 | TRBD2 | TRBV9
TGTGCCAGCAGTGAAGCAACAGGGAAAGATGGCTACACCTTC | CASSEATGKDGYTF | few | TRBJ1-2 | - | TRBV6-1
TGTGCCAGCAGCCGCGGGGACCCTCCCTACGAGCAGTACTTC | CASSRGDPPYEQYF | many | TRBJ2-7 | - | TRBV3-1
TGTGCCAGCAGTGACGAGGACAGGGGAGAATATGGCTACACCTTC | CASSDEDRGEYGYTF | - | TRBJ1-2 | TRBD1 | TRBV25-1
TGTGCCAGTTGGGACAGGGCACACCCTGAAGCTTTCTTT | CASWDRAHPEAFF | - | TRBJ1-1 | TRBD1 | TRBV19
TGTGCCAGCAGCAAAGAAGCCCTCCCGGGACCACCAAGGGTTCAGCCCCAGCATTTT | CASSKEALPGPPRVQPQHF | - | TRBJ1-5 | - | TRBV21-1
TGTGCCAGCAGTCCTCCAAGGAGGGCAGATACGCAGTATTTT | CASSPPRRADTQYF | few | TRBJ2-3 | - | TRBV27
TGTGCCAGTACTCCCGGGACAGGGGGCACTGAAGCTTTCTTT | CASTPGTGGTEAFF | few | TRBJ1-1 | TRBD1 | TRBV19
TGTGCCAGCAGCTTAGAGGCAGGGGCTGCAGAAACGTACTTC | CASSLEAGAAETYF | few | TRBJ2-7 | - | TRBV11-1
TGCAGCGCCGCCGGACTAGCTGAGGGGGAGACCCAGTACTTC | CSAAGLAEGETQYF | - | TRBJ2-5 | TRBD2 | TRBV29-1
TGTGCCAGCAGCTCGGGGGACGGTTATAATTCACCCCTCCACTTT | CASSSGDGYNSPLHF | few | TRBJ1-6 | - | TRBV9
TGCGCCAGCAGCTGGACTAGCGGGAATGAGCAGTTCTTC | CASSWTSGNEQFF | - | TRBJ2-1 | TRBD2 | TRBV5-1
TGTGCCAGCAAGGTGTATAGGGGGCAAGAGACCCAGTACTTC | CASKVYRGQETQYF | few | TRBJ2-5 | - | TRBV6-1
TGTGCCAGCAGTTCCAGGCGAGCGGGCGGGGAGCTGTTTTTT | CASSSRRAGGELFF | many | TRBJ2-2 | - | TRBV6-5
TGTGCCAGCAGTGGCGGACAGGGCTACACCTACGAGCAGTACTTC | CASSGGQGYTYEQYF | - | TRBJ2-7 | TRBD1 | TRBV6-2/TRBV6-3